Below are 31 T cell receptor beta chains sequenced from a single sample in a study of T cell responses to AZD1222 COVID-19 vaccine. Profiled with immunoSEQ multiplex PCR; TCRdb holds only in-frame clones, not every one. The data contain 130,000 or so clones, roughly 92% of them singletons. The source was peripheral blood, collected on day 0 of AZD1222 vaccination. The receptors were gathered from an adult in good health.

The chain employs TRBV30 and TRBJ1-5, with a tentative D call TRBD1 (5 bases). This CDR3 comprises 13 residues. Deletions cut 0 bases from V and 2 bases from J, with 5 bases between. CDR1 is GTSNPN, CDR2 SVGIG, per germline (reference sequence). In nucleotides, the CDR3 is TGTGCCTGGAGTGTGACAGGCAATCAGCCCCAGCATTTT. Protein sequence: CAWSVTGNQPQHF.

This chain joins TRBV4-1 and TRBJ1-1; TRBD1 might be the D (5 bases). V dropped 1 base and J dropped 0 bases, with 15 bases sitting between them. This CDR3 has 17 residues. Germline V gene data show CDR1 as MGHRA and CDR2 as YSYEKL. Here the CDR3 reads CASSQAGVTAMNTEAFF. CDR3 sequence (DNA): TGCGCCAGCAGCCAAGCTGGGGTGACAGCCATGAACACTGAAGCTTTCTTT.

The gene calls are TRBV28 and TRBJ1-3; D gene uncertain. Germline lookup yields CDR1 MDHEN and CDR2 SYDVKM. This CDR3 has 14 residues. The V end lost 9 bases, the J end lost 0 bases, and 12 bases lay between the germline ends. CDR3 DNA sequence: TGTGCCAGTGAATTGGGGTACTCTGGAAACACCATATATTTT. Translating it yields CASELGYSGNTIYF.

The chain carries TRBV7-2 and TRBJ2-6; D is tentatively TRBD1 or TRBD2 (5 bases each). V shed 8 bases and J shed 2 bases, with 13 bases lying between them. Germline V gene lookup returns CDR1 SGHTA and CDR2 FQGNSA. CDR3 size: 15 residues. The CDR3 nucleotides are TGTGCCAGCCGGTCAGGGAGAACTGGGGCCAACGTCCTGACTTTC. Translating it yields CASRSGRTGANVLTF.

The chain carries TRBV18 and TRBJ1-5; D uncertain. The CDR3 has 15 residues. Germline V CDR1 and CDR2: KGHSH, LQKENI. Trimming removed 6 bases from V and 0 bases from J, with 12 bases in between. CDR3: CASSLAGDSNQPQHF. DNA for the CDR3: TGTGCCAGCTCCCTCGCCGGGGATAGCAATCAGCCCCAGCATTTT.

The chain uses TRBV13 and TRBJ1-2, with a possible D match to TRBD1 (6 bases). V shed 3 bases and J shed 2 bases, with 7 bases lying between them. The CDR3 has 13 residues. The germline gives CDR1 PRHDT, CDR2 FYEKMQ (reference sequence). CDR3 residues: CASSFRGNYGYTF. CDR3 bases: TGTGCCAGCAGCTTCAGGGGAAACTATGGCTACACCTTC.

The gene calls are TRBV15 and TRBJ1-5; no reliable D call. Germline V gene lookup returns CDR1 LNHNV and CDR2 YYDKDF (reference sequence). This CDR3 region has 12 residues. Trimming took off 0 bases at V and 6 bases at J, with 3 bases between the two ends. The CDR3 DNA is TGTGCCACCAGCAGAGATCTTCAGCCCCAGCATTTT. Its protein is CATSRDLQPQHF.

The rearrangement uses TRBV2 and TRBJ2-1; 12 nucleotides line up with TRBD2. CDR3 length: 16 amino acids. J gave up 5 bases and V 2 bases, and 4 bases lay outside the gene matches. The germline V gene has CDR1 SNHLY and CDR2 FYNNEI. This CDR3 reads CASSERLAGENNEQFF. DNA of the CDR3: TGTGCCAGCAGTGAACGACTAGCGGGGGAGAACAATGAGCAGTTCTTC.

CDR3 sequence reads: CSVEGGNSGNTIYF. The CDR3 DNA sequence: TGCAGCGTGGAGGGGGGAAACTCTGGAAACACCATATATTTT. This sequence joins TRBV29-1 and TRBJ1-3; D may be TRBD1 (6 bases). The V end was cut by 6 bases, the J end by 0 bases, with 12 bases between. CDR1 and CDR2 (germline): SQVTM, ANQGSEA. The CDR3 runs 14 residues.

CDR3: CAIVAGLSGNTIYF. CDR3 nucleotides: TGTGCCATCGTCGCCGGCCTCTCTGGAAACACCATATATTTT. The chain combines TRBV10-3 with TRBJ1-3; D is uncertain. Germline CDR1 and CDR2: ENHRY and SYGVKD. The CDR3 sequence is 14 residues long. Trimming shortened V by 8 bases and J by 0 bases, and 11 bases separated the two germline ends.

CDR3 nucleotides: TGTGCCAGCAGCCCGACAGCTGGTTTCACCGGGGAGCTGTTTTTT. It yields the protein CASSPTAGFTGELFF. The chain has TRBV7-9 and TRBJ2-2; perhaps TRBD1 as D (5 bases). The CDR3 runs to 15 residues. Trimming left V 5 bases short and J 4 bases short, with 14 bases between. The germline CDR1 and CDR2 sequences are SEHNR and FQNEAQ (reference sequence).

The V call is TRBV7-8, the J call TRBJ1-2, with 8 nucleotides matching TRBD1. Germline V gene data show CDR1 as SGHVS and CDR2 as FQNEAQ. The trim removed 4 bases at V and 0 bases at J, leaving 4 bases unmatched. The CDR3 covers 15 residues. The chain's CDR3 is CASSSRTGPNYGYTF. As DNA, the CDR3 is TGTGCCAGCAGCTCCCGGACAGGGCCTAACTATGGCTACACCTTC.

The rearrangement links TRBV2 to TRBJ2-3, with TRBD2 matching 12 bases. The V gene's germline CDR1 is SNHLY and CDR2 FYNNEI. The CDR3 is made up of 16 amino acids. Germline trimming cut 6 bases from V and 4 bases from J; bases unmatched to any gene: 8. The CDR3 is CASRLTSGGRADTQYF. In DNA form, the CDR3 reads TGTGCCAGCAGACTGACTAGCGGGGGCCGGGCAGATACGCAGTATTTT.

On this clone itself: Other nucleotide sequences from this sample produce the same CDR3. The V and J genes are TRBV6-5 and TRBJ1-2; 12 bases fit TRBD1. Trimming removed 3 bases from V and 2 bases from J; junction bases left unmatched: 1. The CDR3 spans 15 residues. Per the germline V gene, CDR1 is MNHEY and CDR2 is SVGAGI. The CDR3 nucleotides read TGTGCCAGCAGTTATGGGACAGGGGGCAACTATGGCTACACCTTC. It specifies CASSYGTGGNYGYTF.

V gene TRBV5-5 combines with J gene TRBJ2-6, with no clear D. The CDR3 length is 16 residues. The germline V and J ends were trimmed by 2 bases and 0 bases, with 9 bases remaining between them. The germline gives CDR1 SGHKS, CDR2 YYEKEE (reference sequence). The CDR3 nucleotides read TGTGCCAGCAGCTTCTCGAGAAGCTCTGGGGCCAACGTCCTGACTTTC. This encodes CASSFSRSSGANVLTF.

This clone has only one observation. The rearrangement joins TRBV12-3 or TRBV12-4 to TRBJ1-1; no firm D call. The V and J ends lost 3 bases and 6 bases respectively, with 8 bases between them. There are 12 residues in the CDR3. The CDR3, as DNA: TGTGCCAGCAGTTTGACATGGCCTGAAGCTTTCTTT. This translates into CASSLTWPEAFF.

This clone was observed once. The chain joins TRBV11-2 to TRBJ1-6, with TRBD1 identical over 7 bases. Germline CDR1 SGHAT, CDR2 FQNNGV. The ends lost 6 bases at V and 7 bases at J; junction bases unmatched: 6. The length of the CDR3 is 14 residues. Written as DNA, the CDR3 is TGTGCCAGCAGAATACAGGGGAACAATTCACCCCTCCACTTT. This gives the protein CASRIQGNNSPLHF.

CDR3: CASSQDWNGGLYNEQFF. The CDR3 bases are TGTGCCAGCAGCCAAGATTGGAACGGGGGTTTATACAATGAGCAGTTCTTC. The rearrangement links TRBV3-1 (or the pseudogene TRBV3-2) to TRBJ2-1, with D maybe TRBD2 (6 bases). Germline values: CDR1 LGHDT, CDR2 YNNKEL (reference sequence). The CDR3 covers 17 residues. The V gene lost 0 bases and the J gene lost 4 bases, with 16 bases spanning the gap.

This clone appeared a single time. This chain links TRBV27 with TRBJ1-5, with a weak D call TRBD1 (5 bases). V was clipped by 1 base and J by 4 bases, with 8 bases between them. CDR3 length equals 14 residues. In germline, CDR1 is MNHEY, CDR2 SMNVEV (reference sequence). The CDR3 protein is CASSLLGVNQPQHF. The CDR3 nucleotides read TGTGCCAGCAGTTTATTGGGGGTAAATCAGCCCCAGCATTTT.

The chain has TRBV7-9 and TRBJ1-1; D unresolved. The CDR3 spans 16 residues. V gave up 5 bases and J gave up 2 bases, with 18 bases separating them. Germline values: CDR1 SEHNR, CDR2 FQNEAQ (reference sequence). The CDR3 DNA reads as TGTGCCAGCAGCCCTAGACTAGACGTGTCTAACACTGAAGCTTTCTTT. As protein: CASSPRLDVSNTEAFF.

V usage is TRBV7-8 and J usage is TRBJ1-5, with D unresolved. This CDR3 is built from 15 residues. The V and J ends lost 5 bases and 0 bases respectively, with 11 bases between them. The germline gives CDR1 SGHVS, CDR2 FQNEAQ. The CDR3 nucleotides read TGTGCCAGCAGCCTAGGGAGGCCTAGCAATCAGCCCCAGCATTTT. It specifies CASSLGRPSNQPQHF.

This chain links TRBV2 with TRBJ2-3; D remains ambiguous. Trimming removed 2 bases at V and 7 bases at J, with 4 bases between. The CDR3 is made up of 11 amino acids. Germline V gives CDR1 SNHLY, CDR2 FYNNEI. The CDR3 loop reads CASSESNTQYF. The CDR3 nucleotides are TGTGCCAGCAGTGAATCAAATACGCAGTATTTT.

This chain joins TRBV7-2 and TRBJ1-2; D is perhaps TRBD1 (5 bases). Germline V gene data show CDR1 as SGHTA and CDR2 as FQGNSA. This CDR3 is built from 15 residues. The ends were cut back, 3 bases at V and 2 bases at J, with 13 bases in the middle. CDR3 DNA: TGTGCCAGCAGCTTGATCTCGACAGTCAACTATGGCTACACCTTC. Translated, it gives CASSLISTVNYGYTF.

The rearrangement joins TRBV2 to TRBJ2-7; TRBD1 matches at 7 bases. From germline, CDR1 is SNHLY and CDR2 FYNNEI. The CDR3 is 14 amino acids. J lost 5 bases, V lost 3 bases, and 7 bases had no gene match. This CDR3 reads CASSENRGVDEQYF. The CDR3 DNA sequence: TGTGCCAGCAGTGAGAACAGGGGAGTCGACGAGCAGTACTTC.

The chain couples TRBV30 to TRBJ1-5; D is uncertain. Germline V CDR1 and CDR2: GTSNPN, SVGIG (reference sequence). The CDR3 is 13 amino acids. V lost 0 bases to trimming and J lost 6 bases, with 9 bases between them. CDR3 in DNA: TGTGCCTGGAGTGTTAACGGGGTTCAGCCCCAGCATTTT. Translation: CAWSVNGVQPQHF. The full variable domain, in which reference TRBV30 and TRBJ1-5 provide the parts outside the CDR3, is SQTIHQWPATLVQPVGSPLSLECTVEGTSNPNLYWYRQAAGRGLQLLFYSVGIGQISSEVPQNLSASRPQDRQFILSSKKLLLSDSGFYLCAWSVNGVQPQHFGDGTRLSIL.

The chain is built from TRBV19 and TRBJ2-1, with D possibly being TRBD1 or TRBD2 (5 bases each). CDR1 LNHDA and CDR2 SQIVND come from the germline V gene (reference sequence). Trimming took off 6 bases at V and 1 base at J, with 10 bases between the two ends. The CDR3 covers 14 residues. The CDR3 spells CASRSGPSYNEQFF. The CDR3 coding sequence is TGTGCCAGTAGATCGGGACCTTCCTACAATGAGCAGTTCTTC.

As regards this clone: The same CDR3 also results from other DNA sequences found in this sample. The chain has TRBV5-1 and TRBJ1-1, with D hard to call. The CDR3 has 14 residues. Looked up from germline, CDR1 is SGHRS and CDR2 is YFSETQ. The V end was cut by 0 bases, the J end by 1 base, with 7 bases between. The CDR3 sequence: CASSLDRANTEAFF. The CDR3 DNA sequence: TGCGCCAGCAGCTTGGACAGAGCGAACACTGAAGCTTTCTTT.

The chain is built from TRBV19 and TRBJ1-1; D is unclear. Trimming pared 7 bases from V and 1 base from J, leaving 10 bases between. Germline V gene lookup returns CDR1 LNHDA and CDR2 SQIVND (reference sequence). The CDR3 spans 13 residues. The chain's CDR3 is CASIERENTEAFF. The DNA for the CDR3 is TGTGCCAGTATCGAGCGGGAGAACACTGAAGCTTTCTTT.

The chain couples TRBV27 to TRBJ1-1, with D uncertain. With 2 bases removed from V and 2 bases from J, the gap between germline ends came to 6 bases. The germline gives CDR1 MNHEY, CDR2 SMNVEV (reference sequence). CDR3 length: 13 amino acids. CDR3 sequence: CASSLARNTEAFF. The CDR3 DNA reads as TGTGCCAGCAGTTTAGCCAGAAACACTGAAGCTTTCTTT.

The chain has TRBV6-1 and TRBJ2-7; D is perhaps TRBD1 (5 bases). The germline gives CDR1 MNHNS, CDR2 SASEGT. V was clipped by 5 bases and J by 6 bases, with 14 bases between them. The CDR3 totals 13 residues. This chain's CDR3 is CASSRGEYAEQYF. For the CDR3, the DNA is TGTGCCAGCAGTAGGGGTGAATACGCCGAGCAGTACTTC.

The CDR3 coding sequence is TGCGCCAGCAGCCTTACGGATAACACCGGGGAGCTGTTTTTT. Translated: CASSLTDNTGELFF. The chain recombines TRBV4-1 with TRBJ2-2; D is undetermined. Trimming removed 4 bases from V and 2 bases from J, with 8 bases in between. The CDR3 has 14 residues. Germline V CDR1 and CDR2: MGHRA, YSYEKL.